Included here is one T cell receptor (beta chain) sequence, with context. This sample is part of a study of identical twins. TCRdb redid the calling of the 5' RACE reads with MiXCR, one entry per CDR3 protein. In the table there are around 280,000 distinct CDR3 sequences, approximately 8% of which are singletons. Germline loops: CDR1 MGHRA, CDR2 YSYEKL. Trimming took off 1 base at V and 1 base at J, with 5 bases between the two ends. CDR3 size: 15 residues. In addition, the sample was reused for a study of yellow fever vaccine responses in identical twins. This second study says: Twins' vaccine T cell response reportedly seemed partly convergent, partly personalized.

This clonotype originated in a woman between 18 and 29 years old in good health. The gene calls are TRBV4-1 and TRBJ2-6; D uncertain. Sequenced input: memory (CD45RO+) T cells sorted from blood. CDR3 coding DNA: TGCGCCAGCAGCCAAGTTGTATCTGGGGCCAACGTCCTGACTTTC. It encodes CASSQVVSGANVLTF.